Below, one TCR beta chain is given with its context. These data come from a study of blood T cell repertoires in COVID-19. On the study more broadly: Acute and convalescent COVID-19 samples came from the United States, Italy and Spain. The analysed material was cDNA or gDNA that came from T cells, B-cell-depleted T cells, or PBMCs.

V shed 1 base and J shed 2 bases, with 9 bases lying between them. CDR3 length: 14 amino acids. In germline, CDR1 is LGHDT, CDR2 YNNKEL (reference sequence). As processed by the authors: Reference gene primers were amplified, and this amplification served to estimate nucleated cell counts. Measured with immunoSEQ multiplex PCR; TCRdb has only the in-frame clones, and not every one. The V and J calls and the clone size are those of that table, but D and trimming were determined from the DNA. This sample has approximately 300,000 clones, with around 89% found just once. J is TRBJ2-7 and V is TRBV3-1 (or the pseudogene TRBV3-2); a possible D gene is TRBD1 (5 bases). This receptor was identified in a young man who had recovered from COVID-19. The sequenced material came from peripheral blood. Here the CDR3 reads CASSQVETAYEQYF. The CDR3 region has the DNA TGTGCCAGCAGCCAAGTTGAGACAGCCTACGAGCAGTACTTC.